The clone carrying this T cell receptor (beta chain) was counted ten times or more. Antigen unknown. The ends were cut back, 9 bases at V and 4 bases at J, with 15 bases in the middle. This CDR3 has 13 amino acids. CDR1 is SNHLY, CDR2 FYNNEI, per germline. This sample was taken from a study of T cells in Graves' hyperthyroidism and ophthalmopathy. Study-level results: For ophthalmopathy, model prediction preceded onset by a median roughly 6.2 months. The authors' 13 V-J model separated ophthalmopathy from stable hyperthyroidism.

Researchers amplified the TCR beta CDR3 regions from RNA transcripts. Primed by the HTBI set, a first-round RT-PCR was run on the TCR CDR3. TCRdb re-analysed the multiplex PCR reads in MiXCR, keeping a single row per CDR3 protein. Of roughly 700,000 distinct CDR3 sequences in the sample, around 15% were seen once. V usage is TRBV2 and J usage is TRBJ1-2; D gene unclear. The receptor was derived from a woman under 30 with Graves' hyperthyroidism. The source material was blood. CDR3 DNA: TGTGCCAGGACCCCGACGGATCTCTATGGCTACACCTTC. Encoded protein: CARTPTDLYGYTF.